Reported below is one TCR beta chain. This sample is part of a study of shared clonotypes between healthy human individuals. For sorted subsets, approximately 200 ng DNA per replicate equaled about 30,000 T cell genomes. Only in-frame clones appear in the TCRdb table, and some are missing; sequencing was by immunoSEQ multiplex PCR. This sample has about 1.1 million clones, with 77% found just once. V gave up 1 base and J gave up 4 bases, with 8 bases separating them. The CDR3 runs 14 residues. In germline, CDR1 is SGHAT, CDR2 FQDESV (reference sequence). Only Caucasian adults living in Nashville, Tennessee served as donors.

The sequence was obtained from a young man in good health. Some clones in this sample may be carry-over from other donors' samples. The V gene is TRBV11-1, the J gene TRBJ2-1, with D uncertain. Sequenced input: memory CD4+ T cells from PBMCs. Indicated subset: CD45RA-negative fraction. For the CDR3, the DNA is TGTGCCAGCAGCTTAGGGGCAGTGTACAATGAGCAGTTCTTC. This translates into CASSLGAVYNEQFF.